The sample holds a few counts of the clone carrying this T cell receptor beta chain. V gave up 8 bases and J gave up 4 bases; unmatched junction bases: 14. The CDR3 is 18 amino acids. In germline, CDR1 is MGHRA, CDR2 YSYEKL. Sequencing was performed with immunoSEQ multiplex PCR; in TCRdb, only in-frame clones are kept and a portion is missing. The sample has 800,000 to 1,200,000 clones; around three quarters are singletons. This sample is drawn from a study of shared clonotypes between healthy human individuals. The chain recombines TRBV4-1 with TRBJ1-6; 10 bases map to TRBD1. The specimen was memory CD4+ T cells from PBMCs. Described subset: CD45RA-negative fraction. The clonotype originates from a man aged 18 to 30 in good health. Some clones in this sample may be carry-over from other donors' samples. As DNA, the CDR3 is TGCGCCAGCCAGAAGAGCATAACGGGACAGGGGTATAATTCACCCCTCCACTTT. Protein product: CASQKSITGQGYNSPLHF.